This TCR beta chain was sequenced during a study of OX40 agonist ivuxolimab in advanced cancers. About the research overall: Ivuxolimab was delivered to patients intravenously every 2 weeks at doses spanning 0.01 to 10 mg/kg. Partial responses were seen in three patients, one with hepatocellular carcinoma and two with cutaneous melanoma.

General study points: Circulating CD4+ and CD8+ T cells showed clonal expansion by week 6 at 0.1 to 3.0 mg/kg.

Drawing of blood for sampling happened at baseline, at cycle 4 day 1, and at cycle 7 day 1. This CDR3 is built from 13 residues. CDR1 is SGHRS, CDR2 YFSETQ, per germline. The ends were cut back, 7 bases at V and 1 base at J, with 9 bases in the middle. With regard to this clone: Its target is not known.

Only in-frame clones appear in the TCRdb table, and some are missing; sequencing was by immunoSEQ multiplex PCR. This table has roughly 100,000 clones, about 80% appearing once. The receptor comes from an adult with an advanced solid tumor such as melanoma, head and neck, liver or kidney cancer. The sample consisted of CD4+ or CD8+ T cells sorted from blood, taken in a trial of the OX40 agonist ivuxolimab. The chain recombines TRBV5-1 with TRBJ1-5; D is uncertain. Written as DNA, the CDR3 is TGCGCCAGCTCTAGAGACAGCAATCAGCCCCAGCATTTT. It codes for CASSRDSNQPQHF.